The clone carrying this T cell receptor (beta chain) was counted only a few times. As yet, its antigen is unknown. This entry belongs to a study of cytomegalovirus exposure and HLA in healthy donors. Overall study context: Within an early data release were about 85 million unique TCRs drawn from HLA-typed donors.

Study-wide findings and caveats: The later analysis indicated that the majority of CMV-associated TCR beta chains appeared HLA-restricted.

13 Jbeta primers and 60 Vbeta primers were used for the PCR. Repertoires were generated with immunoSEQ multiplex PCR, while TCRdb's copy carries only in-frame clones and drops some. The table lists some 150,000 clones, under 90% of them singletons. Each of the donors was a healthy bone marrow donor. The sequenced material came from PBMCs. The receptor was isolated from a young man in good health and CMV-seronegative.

CDR3 loop: CASGLGQGANYGYTF. CDR3 nucleotide sequence: TGCGCCAGCGGACTTGGACAGGGAGCTAACTATGGCTACACCTTC. The chain employs TRBV4-1 and TRBJ1-2; 8 nucleotides match TRBD1. Germline CDR1 is MGHRA and CDR2 is YSYEKL. This CDR3 is 15 amino acids long. V shed 8 bases and J 0 bases; nucleotides not matched to a gene: 8.